This TCR beta chain originates from a study of cytotoxic CD8 clonotypes in ibrutinib-treated CLL. Some clones are missing from TCRdb's copy, which holds only in-frame ones; the method was immunoSEQ multiplex PCR. The sample has about 150,000 clones; 79% are singletons. Germline assignment: CDR1 LGHNA and CDR2 YNFKEQ. The V end lost 5 bases, the J end lost 0 bases, and 16 bases lay between the germline ends. The CDR3 loop spans 16 amino acids. Sequencing was performed on PBMCs, taken after 12 months of ibrutinib treatment. This sequence originates from a human donor with chronic lymphocytic leukemia. This rearrangement joins TRBV4-2 to TRBJ1-2, with D perhaps TRBD1 (6 bases). CDR3 amino acids: CASSSFTTGTNYGYTF. CDR3 nucleotides: TGTGCCAGCAGCTCCTTCACGACAGGAACTAACTATGGCTACACCTTC.